This is a list of T cell receptor beta chains from one sample in a study of cytomegalovirus exposure and HLA in healthy donors. Assay: immunoSEQ multiplex PCR; the TCRdb copy retains only in-frame clones and omits some. Of 65,000 to 85,000 clones listed, under 80% were seen once; the top ten hold about 12%. The source material was PBMCs. Every receptor here comes from a male donor in good health and CMV-seropositive. Both conserved end residues are part of each CDR3. A D gene is named only where the DNA matches it firmly. Not every row has a clone size; where given, it reads once, few, many or a size class.

NA	TRBJ1-5	TRBV6-5	NA	TGTGCCAGCAGTTACGATGGAGCCTCCAATCAGCCCCAGCATTTT	CASSYDGASNQPQHF
NA	TRBJ2-5	TRBV7-2	NA	TGTGCCAGCAGCCGAGTCTCTAAAGAGACCCAGTACTTC	CASSRVSKETQYF
NA	TRBJ1-1	TRBV29-1	NA	TGCAGCGTGAACAGGGCTTTGAACACTGAAGCTTTCTTT	CSVNRALNTEAFF
few	TRBJ2-7	TRBV4-2	NA	TGTGCCAGCAGCCAAGTGGGCAGGGTCGACGAGCAGTACTTC	CASSQVGRVDEQYF
NA	TRBJ2-7	TRBV27	TRBD1	TGTGCCAGCAGATACTCGGGACAGGACGACGAGCAGTACTTC	CASRYSGQDDEQYF
NA	TRBJ2-5	TRBV5-1	TRBD2	TGCGCCAGCAGCTCGAGGTCTAGCGGGGCTCAAGAGACCCAGTACTTC	CASSSRSSGAQETQYF
NA	TRBJ2-7	TRBV27	NA	TGTGCCAGCAGTTCTATGGGCGACGAGCAGTACTTC	CASSSMGDEQYF
NA	TRBJ2-3	TRBV10-1	TRBD2	TGCGCCACCCGGGAGGGCCGGGCAGATACGCAGTATTTT	CATREGRADTQYF
NA	TRBJ2-6	TRBV28	NA	TGTGCCAGCACCCCCCGGGTCGGGGTGTCCGGGGCCAACGTCCTGACTTTC	CASTPRVGVSGANVLTF
NA	TRBJ2-7	TRBV6-6	TRBD2	TGTGCCAGCAGTTACCGAAAGACTAGCGGGGCGTACGAGCAGTACTTC	CASSYRKTSGAYEQYF
NA	TRBJ1-1	TRBV6-1	NA	TGTGCCAGCACCCGTGGGGGGGCGAACACTGAAGCTTTCTTT	CASTRGGANTEAFF
NA	TRBJ2-1	TRBV14	TRBD2	TGTGCCAGCAGCCCGGGACTAGCGGGTCCCGGGTGGAATGAGCAGTTCTTC	CASSPGLAGPGWNEQFF
NA	TRBJ2-2	TRBV7-2	NA	TGTGCCAGCAGTTCGGGACTTAACACCGGGGAGCTGTTTTTT	CASSSGLNTGELFF
NA	TRBJ2-6	TRBV28	TRBD1	TGTGCCAGCAGTTCCGCCGACAGGGTTGGGGCCAACGTCCTGACTTTC	CASSSADRVGANVLTF
few	TRBJ2-5	TRBV18	TRBD1	TGTGCCAGCTCAGCGACCGGGACAGGGCCTCAAGAGACCCAGTACTTC	CASSATGTGPQETQYF
NA	TRBJ2-7	TRBV7-9	TRBD1	TGTTCCAGCAGCAAACTCCCGGGACAGGGGGGAACCTACGAGCAGTACTTC	CSSSKLPGQGGTYEQYF
NA	TRBJ1-2	TRBV18	TRBD1	TGTGCCAGCTCATCGGGACAGGGGCTCTATGGCTACACCTTC	CASSSGQGLYGYTF
NA	TRBJ2-7	TRBV2	NA	TGTGCCAGCAGGGAACAGGGCTCCTACGAGCAGTACTTC	CASREQGSYEQYF
few	TRBJ1-2	TRBV10-2	NA	TGCGCCAGCAGTCGAGGGCCAGGGACAAATGGCTACACCTTC	CASSRGPGTNGYTF
NA	TRBJ2-1	TRBV9	TRBD2	TGTGCCAGCAGCGTAGGTTTGGCGACTAGCGGGAGTCATGAGCAGTTCTTC	CASSVGLATSGSHEQFF
NA	TRBJ2-5	TRBV5-1	NA	TGCGCCAGCAGCTTGTCGGGCAGGGAAGAGACCCAGTACTTC	CASSLSGREETQYF
NA	TRBJ2-3	TRBV11-3	NA	TGTGCCAGCAGCTTTGTGGGGGGGCCGGCAGATACGCAGTATTTT	CASSFVGGPADTQYF
NA	TRBJ2-1	TRBV9	TRBD2	TGTGCCAGCAGCGGTAGCGGGGGGGTCGACTACAATGAGCAGTTCTTC	CASSGSGGVDYNEQFF
once	TRBJ2-7	TRBV4-1	NA	TGCGCCAGCAGCCAAGCGTCGAGGGTTACAAGCAACGAGCAGTACTTC	CASSQASRVTSNEQYF
NA	TRBJ2-2	TRBV4-1	TRBD2	TGCGCCAGCAGCGCGCGGACAAGCGGGAGGGGGACCGGGGAGCTGTTTTTT	CASSARTSGRGTGELFF
NA	TRBJ2-1	TRBV7-9	TRBD2	TGTTCCAGCAGGAGTAGCGGGAGGGCCCTTGGGGTGGACAATGAGCAGTTCTTC	CSSRSSGRALGVDNEQFF
NA	TRBJ2-1	TRBV30	TRBD2	TGTGCCTGGAGTGTCCCCGGGAGGTCTTACAATGAGCAGTTCTTC	CAWSVPGRSYNEQFF
NA	TRBJ1-6	TRBV7-8	TRBD1	TGTGCCAGCAGCTTAGTCCAGGGGGCAGGGGGTTCACCCCTCCACTTT	CASSLVQGAGGSPLHF
NA	TRBJ2-7	TRBV7-9	TRBD1	TGTGCCAGCAGCTTAGGAGGGACAGGGGACCACGAGCAGTACTTC	CASSLGGTGDHEQYF
NA	TRBJ1-2	TRBV27	NA	TGTGCCAGCAGTTTATCACAGGGAAGGGGCTACACCTTC	CASSLSQGRGYTF
few	TRBJ2-6	TRBV11-1	TRBD1	TGTGCCAGCAGCGGGACAGGGGTCGGGGCCAACGTCCTGACTTTC	CASSGTGVGANVLTF
NA	TRBJ2-1	TRBV10-3	NA	TGTGCCATCAGTGATCGAAGTAGTGAGCAGTTCTTC	CAISDRSSEQFF
NA	TRBJ2-7	TRBV6-6	NA	TGTGCCAGCAGTTATGGCAGGGGTAGCGAGCAGTACTTC	CASSYGRGSEQYF
NA	TRBJ2-7	TRBV5-1	TRBD2	TGCGCCAGCAGCTGGGGGGGGACTAGCGGACAGTACGAGCAGTACTTC	CASSWGGTSGQYEQYF
NA	TRBJ1-6	TRBV5-6	TRBD1	TGTGCCAGCAGCTGGGGGGACAGGGGGAATTCACCCCTCCACTTT	CASSWGDRGNSPLHF
NA	TRBJ2-7	TRBV27	NA	TGTGCCAGCAGTTTAGAGGGTTTCTACGAGCAGTACTTC	CASSLEGFYEQYF
NA	TRBJ2-7	TRBV4-1	TRBD2	TGCGCCAGCAGCTCCGCCCCATCGGGGGAGGGAAGCTCCTACGAGCAGTACTTC	CASSSAPSGEGSSYEQYF
NA	TRBJ2-1	TRBV19	TRBD2	TGTGCCAGTAGTATACTCCTAGCGGGGGGGCTAAGCTCCTACAATGAGCAGTTCTTC	CASSILLAGGLSSYNEQFF
few	TRBJ2-5	TRBV7-2	TRBD2	TGTGCCAGCAGCTTAGGGTCGGTGCGGGGGGGCCTGGAGACCCAGTACTTC	CASSLGSVRGGLETQYF
once	TRBJ1-3	TRBV7-3	NA	TGTGCCAGCAGGGGAGAGGGAAACACCATATATTTT	CASRGEGNTIYF
NA	TRBJ2-7	TRBV6-1	TRBD2	TGTGCCAGCAATCCCAGCGGGGCCATCTCCTACGAGCAGTACTTC	CASNPSGAISYEQYF
NA	TRBJ2-7	TRBV7-6	TRBD1	TGTGCCAGCAGCTCACCGGACAGGGGGCAGGGGTACGAGCAGTACTTC	CASSSPDRGQGYEQYF
NA	TRBJ2-2	TRBV7-3	NA	TGTGCCAGCAGCTTATCGCGTACGAACACCGGGGAGCTGTTTTTT	CASSLSRTNTGELFF
NA	TRBJ2-3	TRBV5-8	NA	TGTGCCAGCAGCCCCTTTTGGGGGGCAGATACGCAGTATTTT	CASSPFWGADTQYF